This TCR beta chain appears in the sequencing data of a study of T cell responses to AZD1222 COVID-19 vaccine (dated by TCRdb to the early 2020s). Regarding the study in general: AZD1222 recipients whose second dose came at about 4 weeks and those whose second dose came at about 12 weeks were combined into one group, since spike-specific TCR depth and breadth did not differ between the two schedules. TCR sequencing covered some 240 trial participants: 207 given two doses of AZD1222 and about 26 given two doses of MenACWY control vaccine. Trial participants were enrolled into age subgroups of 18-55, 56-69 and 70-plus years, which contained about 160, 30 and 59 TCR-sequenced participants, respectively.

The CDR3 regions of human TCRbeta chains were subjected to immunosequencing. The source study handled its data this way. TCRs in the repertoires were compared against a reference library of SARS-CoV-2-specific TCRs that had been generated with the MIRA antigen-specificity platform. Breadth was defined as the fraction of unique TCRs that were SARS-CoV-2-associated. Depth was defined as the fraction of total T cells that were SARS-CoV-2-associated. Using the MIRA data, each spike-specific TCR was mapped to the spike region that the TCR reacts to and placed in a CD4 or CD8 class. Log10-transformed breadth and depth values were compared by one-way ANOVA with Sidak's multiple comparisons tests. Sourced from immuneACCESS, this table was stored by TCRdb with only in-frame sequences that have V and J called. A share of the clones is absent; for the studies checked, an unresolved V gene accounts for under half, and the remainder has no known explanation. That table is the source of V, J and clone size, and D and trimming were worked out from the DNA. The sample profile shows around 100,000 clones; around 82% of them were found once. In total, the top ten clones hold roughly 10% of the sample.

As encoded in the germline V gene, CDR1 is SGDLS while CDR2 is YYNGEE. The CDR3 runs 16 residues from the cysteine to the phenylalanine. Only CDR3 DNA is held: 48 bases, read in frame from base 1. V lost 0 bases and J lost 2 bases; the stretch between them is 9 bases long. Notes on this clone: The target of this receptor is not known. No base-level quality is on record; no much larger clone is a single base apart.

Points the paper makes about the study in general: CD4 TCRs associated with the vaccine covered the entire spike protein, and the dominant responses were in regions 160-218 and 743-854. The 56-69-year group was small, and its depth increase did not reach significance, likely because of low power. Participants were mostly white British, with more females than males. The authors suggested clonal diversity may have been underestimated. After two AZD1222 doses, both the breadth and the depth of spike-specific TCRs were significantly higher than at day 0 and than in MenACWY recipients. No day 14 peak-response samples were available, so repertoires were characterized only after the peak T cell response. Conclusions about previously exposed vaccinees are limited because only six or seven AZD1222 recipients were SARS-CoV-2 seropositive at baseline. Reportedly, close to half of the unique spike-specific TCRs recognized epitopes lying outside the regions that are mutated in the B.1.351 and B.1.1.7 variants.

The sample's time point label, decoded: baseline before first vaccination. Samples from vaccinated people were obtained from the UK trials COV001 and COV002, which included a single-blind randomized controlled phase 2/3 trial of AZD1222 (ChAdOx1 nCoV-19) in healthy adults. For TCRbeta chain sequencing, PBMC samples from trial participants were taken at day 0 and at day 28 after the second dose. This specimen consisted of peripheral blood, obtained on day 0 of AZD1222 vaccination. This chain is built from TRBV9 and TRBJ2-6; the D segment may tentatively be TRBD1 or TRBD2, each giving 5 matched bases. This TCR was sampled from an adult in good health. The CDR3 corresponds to CASSVERGAGANVLTF. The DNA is TGTGCCAGCAGCGTAGAGAGGGGCGCTGGGGCCAACGTCCTGACTTTC.